Sequencing of this T cell receptor beta chain was carried out in a study of technical replicates of blood from four donors (dated by TCRdb to 2017 to 2019). In regard to this clone: Its specific antigen is unknown. No much larger clone is present one base from it, and per-base qualities are unavailable.

Reading the germline V gene gives CDR1 SGHAT and CDR2 FQNNGV. CDR3 length: 14 amino acids, cysteine to phenylalanine. Only CDR3 DNA is held: 42 bases, read in frame from base 1. Deletion took 3 bases off V and 0 bases off J, with a span of 9 bases between the germline ends. The library relied on the immunoSEQ multiplex PCR assay. Entries here come from immuneACCESS through TCRdb and include only in-frame sequences with V and J called. Some clones fail to appear in such tables; in the studies checked, an unresolved V gene covers under half of the shortfall, and the cause of the remainder is unknown. Present in this sample are 83,000 or so clones, approximately 90% of which were seen just once. The biggest ten clones account for 0.25% of the sample.

Rearrangement joined TRBV11-2 to TRBJ2-7; the D gene cannot be resolved reliably. This TCR came from a human donor in good health. What was sequenced was T cells isolated from PBMCs. The DNA sequence is TGTGCCAGCAGCTTGGCCCCCATCTCCTACGAGCAGTACTTC. Translated, it reads CASSLAPISYEQYF.